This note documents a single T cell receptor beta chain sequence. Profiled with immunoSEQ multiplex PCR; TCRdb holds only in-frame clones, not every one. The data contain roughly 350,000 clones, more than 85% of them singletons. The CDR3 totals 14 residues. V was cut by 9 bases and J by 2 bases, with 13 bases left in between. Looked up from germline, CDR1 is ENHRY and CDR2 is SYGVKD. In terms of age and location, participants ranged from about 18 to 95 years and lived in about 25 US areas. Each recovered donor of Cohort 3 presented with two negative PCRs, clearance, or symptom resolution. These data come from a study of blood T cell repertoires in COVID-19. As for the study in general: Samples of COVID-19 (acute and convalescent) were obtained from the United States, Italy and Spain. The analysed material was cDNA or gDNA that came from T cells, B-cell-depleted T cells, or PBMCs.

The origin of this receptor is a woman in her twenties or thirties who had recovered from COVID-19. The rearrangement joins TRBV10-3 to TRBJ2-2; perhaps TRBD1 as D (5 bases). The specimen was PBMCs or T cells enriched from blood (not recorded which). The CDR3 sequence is CAIGATINTGELFF. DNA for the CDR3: TGTGCCATTGGGGCCACCATTAACACCGGGGAGCTGTTTTTT.